This TCR beta chain derives from a study of cytotoxic CD8 clonotypes in ibrutinib-treated CLL. V was pared by 6 bases and J by 6 bases, with 4 bases of the junction left unmatched. The germline CDR1 and CDR2 sequences are LNHDA and SQIVND (reference sequence). There are 13 residues in the CDR3. Study-wide findings and caveats: Clonality went up at the time of ibrutinib response, stayed stable in sustained remission, and later dropped back toward its baseline level at progression.

Repertoires were generated with immunoSEQ multiplex PCR, while TCRdb's copy carries only in-frame clones and drops some. The sample lists around 16,000 clones, approximately 67% occurring once. This clone appeared a single time. Its antigen is unknown. The sequence came from a human donor with chronic lymphocytic leukemia. The material sequenced was PBMCs, taken before ibrutinib treatment. The chain links TRBV19 to TRBJ2-4; 8 bases line up with TRBD1. CDR3 sequence (DNA): TGTGCCAGTAGCGACAGGGGAAGAAACATTCAGTACTTC. Protein sequence: CASSDRGRNIQYF.